This paragraph reports one T cell receptor beta chain. Antigen specificity is unknown. The data were obtained in a study of post-analysis software for immune sequencing data. Study conclusions and caveats: In patients, TRBV5-6, TRBV5-1 and TRBV20-1 belonged to roughly 5 TRBV segments found more frequently than in controls.

Trimming shortened V by 5 bases and J by 5 bases, and 10 bases separated the two germline ends. Germline CDR1 reads MNHNY; CDR2 reads SVGAGI (reference sequence). This CDR3 has 13 residues. Unique molecular identifiers tagged the TCR beta cDNA libraries. MiXCR was run by TCRdb on the PCR reads, yielding one entry per CDR3 protein. The repertoire holds about 680,000 distinct CDR3 sequences, with 55% to 60% as singletons. The chain recombines TRBV6-6 with TRBJ1-5; D is undetermined. The sequence was obtained from a girl aged 2 to 10 with multiple sclerosis. Sequencing was performed on blood. The CDR3 region is CASSPQTYQPQHF. The DNA of the CDR3 is TGTGCCAGCAGTCCCCAAACCTATCAGCCCCAGCATTTT.